Each of the 27 T cell receptor beta chains below was sequenced from the same sample in a study of T-cell memory formation after mild COVID-19 (dated by TCRdb to about 2021). Receptor amplification or capture employed 5' RACE. The sequencer listed for this sample is Illumina NovaSeq 6000. TCRdb's own reprocessing of the public reads used fastp at Q25 and MiXCR and kept productive beta chains. One record per CDR3 amino acid sequence lists the most common genes and DNA. Counted in this sample were fewer than 550,000 distinct CDR3 sequences; about 19% of them appeared once. In total, the top ten clones hold around 9.2% of the sample. Sequenced input: PBMCs or a T cell subset sorted from them (not recorded which). These receptors were taken from an adult woman who had mild COVID-19 (a few samples of this study predate the infection). The sample titles of this study are shuffled in the database, so cell type and time point are left out; the donor was told from shared clones.

The V gene is TRBV2, the J gene TRBJ2-2; TRBD1 agrees at 7 bases. Germline V lookup: CDR1 SNHLY, CDR2 FYNNEI. The ends lost 5 bases at V and 4 bases at J; junction bases unmatched: 7. CDR3 size: 15 residues. The CDR3 protein is CASSQDRSSTGELFF. The CDR3 region has the DNA TGTGCCAGCAGTCAGGACAGGTCGTCCACCGGGGAGCTGTTTTTT.

This clonotype occurred a few times. CDR3 bases: TGCGCCAGCAGCCAAGATAGCGGGGGGGCCCCCTACAATGAGCAGTTCTTC. It translates to CASSQDSGGAPYNEQFF. V gene TRBV4-1 combines with J gene TRBJ2-1, with 11 nucleotides matching TRBD2. The CDR3 runs to 17 residues. Germline CDR1 and CDR2: MGHRA and YSYEKL. Trimming removed 0 bases from V and 2 bases from J; junction bases left unmatched: 3.

This clonotype was counted a few times. The rearrangement uses TRBV7-6 and TRBJ2-3; 7 bases match TRBD1. With V trimmed by 1 base and J by 1 base, 5 bases remained unmatched. Germline V gene lookup returns CDR1 SGHVS and CDR2 FNYEAQ. This CDR3 comprises 16 residues. CDR3: CASSLDRGRRTDTQYF. As DNA, the CDR3 is TGTGCCAGCAGCTTAGATAGGGGGCGCCGCACAGATACGCAGTATTTT.

This clonotype was seen only a few times. The gene calls are TRBV11-2 and TRBJ2-2; TRBD1 matches 9 bases. Losses at the gene ends were 4 bases for V and 9 bases for J; bases not matched to a gene: 3. The germline CDR1 and CDR2 sequences are SGHAT and FQNNGV. The CDR3 length is 13 residues. The CDR3 coding sequence is TGTGCCAGCAGCTGGGGACAGGGCCGGGAGCTGTTTTTT. Its protein is CASSWGQGRELFF. The full variable domain, completed using reference TRBV11-2 and TRBJ2-2, is EAGVAQSPRYKIIEKRQSVAFWCNPISGHATLYWYQQILGQGPKLLIQFQNNGVVDDSQLPKDRFSAERLKGVDSTLKIQPAKLEDSAVYLCASSWGQGRELFFGEGSRLTVL.

The CDR3 DNA reads as TGTGCCAGCAGCCCCGGGACAGCTCTGGGAGAAGCTTTCTTT. This translates into CASSPGTALGEAFF. The chain employs TRBV5-4 and TRBJ1-1; TRBD1 matches at 7 bases. The CDR3 consists of 14 residues. Germline values: CDR1 SGHNT, CDR2 YYREEE (reference sequence). J gave up 8 bases and V 4 bases, and 11 bases lay outside the gene matches.

Remarks on this clonotype: The junction and the germline gene differ at one end; a read error may be behind it. The V gene is TRBV24-1, the J gene TRBJ2-2; D might be TRBD2 (5 bases). The CDR3 length is 13 residues. Germline loops: CDR1 KGHDR, CDR2 SFDVKD. CDR3 in DNA: TGTGCCACCAGGGGTGACAACACCGGGGAGCTTTTTTTT. Its protein product is CATRGDNTGELFF.

The genes are TRBV3-1 and TRBJ1-1; 8 bases are a match to TRBD1. V was pared by 4 bases and J by 6 bases, with 13 bases of the junction left unmatched. This CDR3 has 16 residues. Per germline, CDR1 LGHDT and CDR2 YNNKEL (reference sequence). CDR3 bases: TGTGCCAGCAGCCGCCTGGGAACACAGGGGGGATCTGAAGCTTTCTTT. Residues: CASSRLGTQGGSEAFF.

This clonotype has more than one count but fewer than ten. The rearrangement uses TRBV6-4 and TRBJ2-3; the match to TRBD2 covers 14 bases. V was clipped by 2 bases and J by 6 bases; unmatched bases: 7. CDR1 is MRHNA and CDR2 is SNTAGT in the germline V gene. The CDR3 has 17 residues. The CDR3, as DNA: TGTGCCAGCAGTGACCCGGGACTAGCGGGAGTCGGGGATACGCAGTATTTT. Its translation: CASSDPGLAGVGDTQYF.

V gene TRBV6-2 or TRBV6-3 combines with J gene TRBJ2-1; possible D gene TRBD2, 5 bases. V shed 6 bases and J shed 16 bases, with 16 bases lying between them. CDR3 length: 11 residues. Looked up from germline, CDR1 is MNHEY and CDR2 is SVGEGT. DNA of the CDR3: TGTGCCAGCAGATTGGACTTCATTGGCTTCTTC. This translates into CASRLDFIGFF.

This clonotype was counted a few times. This chain uses TRBV6-2 or TRBV6-3 with TRBJ2-1; the D gene is possibly TRBD2 (5 bases). Germline CDR1 reads MNHEY; CDR2 reads SVGEGT. The CDR3 is made up of 14 amino acids. Deletions cut 1 base from V and 8 bases from J, with 12 bases between. The DNA for the CDR3 is TGTGCCAGCAGTTACTTGCTCGCGGGCGATGAGCAGTTCTTC. This sequence encodes CASSYLLAGDEQFF.

The gene calls are TRBV4-1 and TRBJ1-2; D is uncertain. The germline V gene encodes CDR1 MGHRA and CDR2 YSYEKL. The CDR3 spans 15 residues. Trimming removed 5 bases at V and 1 base at J, with 14 bases between. CDR3 amino acids: CASSREAGVNYGYTF. Here the CDR3 DNA reads TGCGCCAGCAGCAGGGAGGCAGGAGTTAACTATGGCTACACCTTC.

The rearrangement joins TRBV7-2 to TRBJ2-5; tentative D call: TRBD2 (5 bases). CDR1 is SGHTA and CDR2 is FQGNSA in the germline V gene. With 1 base removed from V and 4 bases from J, the gap between germline ends came to 10 bases. The CDR3 sequence is 14 residues long. CDR3 loop: CASSLVPGRETQYF. The CDR3 DNA is TGTGCCAGCAGCTTAGTTCCGGGGAGAGAGACCCAGTACTTC.

The chain links TRBV5-1 to TRBJ2-4; maybe TRBD1 (5 bases). CDR1 and CDR2 from the germline V gene are SGHRS and YFSETQ. This CDR3 comprises 13 residues. Trimming removed 2 bases at V and 8 bases at J, with 11 bases between. CDR3 DNA sequence: TGCGCCAGCAGCTTACGAGAAGGGGACATTCAGTACTTC. It translates to CASSLREGDIQYF. Variable domain in full (rest from reference TRBV5-1 and TRBJ2-4): KAGVTQTPRYLIKTRGQQVTLSCSPISGHRSVSWYQQTPGQGLQFLFEYFSETQRNKGNFPGRFSGRQFSNSRSEMNVSTLELGDSALYLCASSLREGDIQYFGAGTRLSVL.

V usage is TRBV6-5 and J usage is TRBJ2-1; D unclear. With 3 bases removed from V and 0 bases from J, the gap between germline ends came to 12 bases. The CDR3 has 16 amino acids. Per germline, CDR1 MNHEY and CDR2 SVGAGI. CDR3 sequence (DNA): TGTGCCAGCAGTTATGGTCCACCGAGCTCCTACAATGAGCAGTTCTTC. It yields the protein CASSYGPPSSYNEQFF.

V gene TRBV6-5 combines with J gene TRBJ2-1; TRBD2 matches 11 bases. The CDR3 has 17 amino acids. Germline values: CDR1 MNHEY, CDR2 SVGAGI. V was clipped by 4 bases and J by 2 bases; unmatched bases: 7. The CDR3 is CASSSRSGRAPYNEQFF. The CDR3 nucleotides read TGTGCCAGCAGTTCACGTAGCGGGAGGGCCCCCTACAATGAGCAGTTCTTC.

This clonotype was observed a handful of times. This chain uses TRBV7-9 with TRBJ1-1; D is unclear. The germline gives CDR1 SEHNR, CDR2 FQNEAQ (reference sequence). The CDR3 is made up of 14 amino acids. Trimming stripped 1 base from V and 4 bases from J, with 10 bases between. In DNA form, the CDR3 reads TGTGCCAGCAGCTTAGTTCACCGGAGCACTGAAGCTTTCTTT. Translated, it gives CASSLVHRSTEAFF.

The rearrangement uses TRBV19 and TRBJ1-2; 10 positions match TRBD1. CDR3 length: 14 residues. Trimming removed 7 bases from V and 3 bases from J; junction bases left unmatched: 5. CDR1 LNHDA and CDR2 SQIVND come from the germline V gene (reference sequence). In DNA form, the CDR3 reads TGTGCCAGTACCTTCGGGACAGGGGACTATGGCTACACCTTC. Its protein is CASTFGTGDYGYTF.

This clonotype has a handful of counts. The V call is TRBV20-1, the J call TRBJ1-2, with D uncertain. Germline assignment: CDR1 DFQATT and CDR2 SNEGSKA (reference sequence). This CDR3 spans 10 amino acids. The V end was cut by 5 bases, the J end by 4 bases, with 5 bases between. CDR3 coding DNA: TGCAGTGCTGCAGGCTATGGCTACACCTTC. This encodes CSAAGYGYTF.

This sequence joins TRBV2 and TRBJ2-7; no clear D gene. This CDR3 is built from 14 residues. Germline lookup yields CDR1 SNHLY and CDR2 FYNNEI. V was pared by 3 bases and J by 3 bases, with 12 bases between. CDR3 in DNA: TGTGCCAGCAGTGAGGTAGGACGGAACTACGAGCAGTACTTC. Residues: CASSEVGRNYEQYF.

This clonotype came up a few times. V and J are TRBV15 and TRBJ1-4, with D unclear. The CDR3 consists of 13 residues. The germline CDR1 and CDR2 sequences are LNHNV and YYDKDF (reference sequence). V was shortened by 0 bases and J by 8 bases, with 7 bases between the two germline ends. The CDR3 protein is CATSRDWQEKLFF. For the CDR3, the DNA is TGTGCCACCAGCAGAGATTGGCAGGAAAAACTGTTTTTT.

This clonotype has just a few counts. This chain links TRBV12-3 or TRBV12-4 with TRBJ1-1; TRBD1 might be the D (5 bases). V gave up 3 bases and J gave up 6 bases, with 11 bases separating them. The CDR3 has 13 residues. The DNA of the CDR3 is TGTGCCAGCAGTTTCGTCAGGACATCTGAAGCTTTCTTT. This codes for CASSFVRTSEAFF.

The chain has TRBV12-3 or TRBV12-4 and TRBJ1-1, with D tentatively TRBD1 (6 bases). V gave up 6 bases and J gave up 0 bases, with 11 bases separating them. CDR3 length equals 14 residues. CDR3 DNA sequence: TGTGCCAGCAGCTGGACAGCCTTGAACACTGAAGCTTTCTTT. As protein: CASSWTALNTEAFF.

The chain combines TRBV6-2 or TRBV6-3 with TRBJ2-2; the D is unclear. Trimming took off 5 bases at V and 1 base at J, with 5 bases between the two ends. Germline assignment: CDR1 MNHEY and CDR2 SVGEGT. The CDR3 runs to 13 residues. CDR3 sequence: CASSKQNTGELFF. The CDR3 coding sequence is TGTGCCAGCAGTAAACAGAACACCGGGGAGCTGTTTTTT.

V usage is TRBV12-3 or TRBV12-4 and J usage is TRBJ2-7; 7 positions agree with TRBD1. The CDR3 has 14 residues. The junction had 6 bases not matched to a gene; V was cut back by 4 bases and J by 3 bases. The CDR3 region has the DNA TGTGCCAGCAGTTCCCACAGGGGTGGCTACGAGCAGTACTTC. Protein sequence: CASSSHRGGYEQYF.

The table lists this clonotype with a few counts. The rearrangement uses TRBV20-1 and TRBJ2-7; D is possibly TRBD2 (5 bases). Germline CDR1 and CDR2: DFQATT and SNEGSKA (reference sequence). This CDR3 spans 14 amino acids. V lost 0 bases and J lost 4, with 13 bases in between. The CDR3 protein is CSARDSVSGYEQYF. The CDR3 DNA follows: TGCAGTGCTAGAGATTCGGTTTCGGGATACGAGCAGTACTTC.

This clonotype was seen more than once but under ten times. The V and J genes are TRBV6-5 and TRBJ1-6, with a weak D call TRBD1 (6 bases). The CDR3 consists of 15 residues. Germline assignment: CDR1 MNHEY and CDR2 SVGAGI. The V end lost 0 bases, the J end lost 9 bases, and 12 bases lay between the germline ends. The CDR3 here is CASSYSTGIPSPLHF. CDR3 DNA sequence: TGTGCCAGCAGTTACTCGACAGGCATCCCTTCACCCCTCCACTTT.

The V gene is TRBV7-3, the J gene TRBJ2-1; maybe TRBD2 (5 bases). Trimming shortened V by 1 base and J by 8 bases, and 15 bases separated the two germline ends. Germline lookup yields CDR1 SGHTA and CDR2 FQGTGA. The CDR3 is 15 amino acids. CDR3 residues: CASSLNSGEGYEQFF. CDR3 DNA sequence: TGTGCCAGCAGCTTAAACAGCGGTGAAGGGTATGAGCAGTTCTTC.